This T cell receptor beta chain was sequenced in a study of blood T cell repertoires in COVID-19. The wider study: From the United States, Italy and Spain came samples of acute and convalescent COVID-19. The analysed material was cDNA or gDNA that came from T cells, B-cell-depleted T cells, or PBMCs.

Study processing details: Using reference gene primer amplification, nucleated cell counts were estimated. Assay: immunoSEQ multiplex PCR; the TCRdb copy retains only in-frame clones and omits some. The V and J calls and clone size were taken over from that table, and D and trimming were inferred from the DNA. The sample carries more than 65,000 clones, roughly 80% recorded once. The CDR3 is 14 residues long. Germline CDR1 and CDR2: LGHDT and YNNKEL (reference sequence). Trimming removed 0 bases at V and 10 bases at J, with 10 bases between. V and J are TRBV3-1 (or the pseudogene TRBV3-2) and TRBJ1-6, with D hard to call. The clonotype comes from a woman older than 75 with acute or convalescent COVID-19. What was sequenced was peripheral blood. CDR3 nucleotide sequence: TGTGCCAGCAGCCAAGATGGCATAGCGTCACCCCTCCACTTT. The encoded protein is CASSQDGIASPLHF.